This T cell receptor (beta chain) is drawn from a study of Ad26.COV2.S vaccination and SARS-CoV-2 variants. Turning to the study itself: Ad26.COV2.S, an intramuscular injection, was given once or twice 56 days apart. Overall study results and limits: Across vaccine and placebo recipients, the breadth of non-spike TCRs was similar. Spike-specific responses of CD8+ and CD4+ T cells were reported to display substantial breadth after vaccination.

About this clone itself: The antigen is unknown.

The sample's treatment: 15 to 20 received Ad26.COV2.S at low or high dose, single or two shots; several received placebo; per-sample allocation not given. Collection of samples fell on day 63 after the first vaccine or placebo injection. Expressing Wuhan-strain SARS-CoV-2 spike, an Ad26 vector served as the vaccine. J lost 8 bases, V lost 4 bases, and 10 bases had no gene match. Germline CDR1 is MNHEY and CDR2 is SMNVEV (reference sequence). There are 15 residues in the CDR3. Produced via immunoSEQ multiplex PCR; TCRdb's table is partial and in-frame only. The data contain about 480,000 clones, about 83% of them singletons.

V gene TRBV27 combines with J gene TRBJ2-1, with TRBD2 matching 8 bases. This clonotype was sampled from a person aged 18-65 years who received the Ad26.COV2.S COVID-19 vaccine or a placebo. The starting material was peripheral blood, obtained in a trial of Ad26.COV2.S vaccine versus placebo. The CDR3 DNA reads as TGTGCCAGCAGTTCCCCTGGACTAGCCCGATATGAGCAGTTCTTC. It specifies CASSSPGLARYEQFF.